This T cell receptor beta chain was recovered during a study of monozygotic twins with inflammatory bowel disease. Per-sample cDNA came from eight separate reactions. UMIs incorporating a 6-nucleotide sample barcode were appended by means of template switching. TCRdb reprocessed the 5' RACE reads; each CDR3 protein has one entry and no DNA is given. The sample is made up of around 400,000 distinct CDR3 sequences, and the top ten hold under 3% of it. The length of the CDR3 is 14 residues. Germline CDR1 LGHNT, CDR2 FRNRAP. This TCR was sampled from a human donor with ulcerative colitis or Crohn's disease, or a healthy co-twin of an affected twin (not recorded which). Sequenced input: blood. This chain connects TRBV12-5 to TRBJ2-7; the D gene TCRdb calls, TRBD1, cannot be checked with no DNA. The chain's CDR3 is CASGLWRGSFEQYF.